The present TCR beta chain was sequenced within a study of long-term antiretroviral therapy in people with HIV. Germline CDR1 and CDR2: LGHNA and YSLEER. The CDR3 is made up of 14 amino acids. V lost 1 base to trimming and J lost 6 bases; unmatched junction nucleotides: 6. They ran version v3.0 of the immunoSEQ assay at survey level. The assay was immunoSEQ multiplex PCR, and TCRdb's table has in-frame clones only and misses some. The table shows fewer than 45,000 clones, with roughly 78% occurring only once. Ahead of DNA extraction, samples held about 0.95-10 million cryopreserved PBMC each. Judged by abundance, this clone is medium-sized.

The specimen comprised unsorted PBMCs, sampled 3.4 years after starting antiretroviral therapy. The receptor was derived from a man aged 25-40 years with HIV. This chain uses TRBV4-3 with TRBJ2-7; TRBD1 agrees at 7 bases. This CDR3 reads CASSQVRGQSEQYF. As DNA, the CDR3 is TGCGCCAGCAGCCAAGTGAGGGGACAGAGCGAGCAGTACTTC.